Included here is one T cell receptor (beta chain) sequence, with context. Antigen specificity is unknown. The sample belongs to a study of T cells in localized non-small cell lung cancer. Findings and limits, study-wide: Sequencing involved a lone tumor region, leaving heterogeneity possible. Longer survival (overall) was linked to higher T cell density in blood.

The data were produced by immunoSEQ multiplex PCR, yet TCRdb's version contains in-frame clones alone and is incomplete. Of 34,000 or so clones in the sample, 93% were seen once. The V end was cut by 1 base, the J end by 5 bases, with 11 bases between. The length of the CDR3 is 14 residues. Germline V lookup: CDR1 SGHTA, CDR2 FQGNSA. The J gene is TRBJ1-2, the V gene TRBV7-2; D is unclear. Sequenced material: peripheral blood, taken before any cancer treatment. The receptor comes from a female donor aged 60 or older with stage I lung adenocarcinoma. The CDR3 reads CASSLGGSLYGYTF. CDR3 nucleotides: TGTGCCAGCAGCTTAGGAGGCAGTCTTTATGGCTACACCTTC. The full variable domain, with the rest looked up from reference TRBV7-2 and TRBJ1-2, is GAGVSQSPSNKVTEKGKDVELRCDPISGHTALYWYRQSLGQGLEFLIYFQGNSAPDKSGLPSDRFSAERTGGSVSTLTIQRTQQEDSAVYLCASSLGGSLYGYTFGSGTRLTVV.